The 2 T cell receptor beta chains reported below all come from one sample, sequenced in a study of long-term antiretroviral therapy in people with HIV. The assay, immunoSEQ v3.0, was run at survey level. This table comes from immunoSEQ multiplex PCR, and its TCRdb copy is limited to in-frame clones, with some not included. The sample has 30,000 to 40,000 clones, 70% to 90% seen once. The sequences come from unsorted PBMCs, collected 2.2 years after starting antiretroviral therapy. These receptors came from a man between 18 and 35 years old with HIV.

This chain uses TRBV28 with TRBJ2-7; D may be TRBD2 (6 bases). The germline V gene has CDR1 MDHEN and CDR2 SYDVKM. The CDR3 is 14 amino acids. V was trimmed by 6 bases and J by 0 bases, leaving 12 bases between them. The CDR3 DNA reads TGTGCCAGCAGCTACGGGAGTTCCTCCTACGAGCAGTACTTC. Encoded protein: CASSYGSSSYEQYF.

DNA for the CDR3: TGCGCCAGCAGCCAAGTTGTAGCGGAGATCTACGAGCAGTACTTC. Translating it yields CASSQVVAEIYEQYF. This chain links TRBV4-3 with TRBJ2-7; tentative D call: TRBD2 (6 bases). Germline lookup yields CDR1 LGHNA and CDR2 YSLEER. The CDR3 consists of 15 residues. Trimming removed 1 base from V and 3 bases from J, with 13 bases in between.